This T cell receptor beta chain originates from a study of CD4 T cells in relation to SARS-CoV-2 and coronaviruses. The CDR3 length is 15 residues. The V and J ends lost 0 bases and 9 bases respectively, with 16 bases between them. Germline values: CDR1 SGHRS, CDR2 YFSETQ. CD4+ T cells from unexposed donors were obtained before the COVID-19 pandemic (2011-2018). The cells were cultured for approximately ten days before CD4+ T cells were isolated. In the case of this clone: Its cognate antigen is unknown.

The data were produced by immunoSEQ multiplex PCR, yet TCRdb's version contains in-frame clones alone and is incomplete. The sample holds about 29,000 clones, more than 70% seen once. The sequencing sample was made of CD4+ T cells from PBMCs, cultured in vitro. The V and J genes are TRBV5-1 and TRBJ2-1; maybe TRBD2 (6 bases). The receptor was derived from a human donor in good health. CDR3 in DNA: TGCGCCAGCAGCTTGGCCGGGGGTGCGGGAACTGAGCAGTTCTTC. Amino acids: CASSLAGGAGTEQFF.